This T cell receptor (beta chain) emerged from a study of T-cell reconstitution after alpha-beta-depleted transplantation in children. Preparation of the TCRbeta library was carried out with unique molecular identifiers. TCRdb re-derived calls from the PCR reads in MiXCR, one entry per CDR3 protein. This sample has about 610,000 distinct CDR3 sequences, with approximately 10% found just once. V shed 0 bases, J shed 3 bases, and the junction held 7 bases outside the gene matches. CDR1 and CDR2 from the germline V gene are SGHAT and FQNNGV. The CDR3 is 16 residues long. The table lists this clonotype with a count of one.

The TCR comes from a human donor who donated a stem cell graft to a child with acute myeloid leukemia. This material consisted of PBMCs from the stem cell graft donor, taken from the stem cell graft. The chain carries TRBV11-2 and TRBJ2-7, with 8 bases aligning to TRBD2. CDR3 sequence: CASSLDPSGRLYEQYF. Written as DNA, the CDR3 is TGTGCCAGCAGCTTAGATCCCAGCGGGAGACTCTACGAGCAGTACTTC.